The sequence of this T cell receptor beta chain was determined in a study of PD-1 blockade in classical Hodgkin lymphoma. Whole-study results and caveats: A significant rise in TCR diversity was seen by C4D1 for CD4+ cells but not for CD8+ cells. Baseline diversity in complete responders resembled that of newly diagnosed patients. Initiation of nivolumab under 1 year after ASCT led to exclusion of patients.

Patients all relapsed after autologous stem cell transplantation, and there was variation in brentuximab vedotin exposure. The junction had 10 bases not matched to a gene; V was cut back by 6 bases and J by 1 base. Germline V gives CDR1 ENHRY, CDR2 SYGVKD. The CDR3 loop spans 16 amino acids. About this clone itself: What it binds is unknown.

The assay was immunoSEQ multiplex PCR, and TCRdb's table has in-frame clones only and misses some. The data show approximately 11,000 clones, roughly four fifths seen once. This sample comprised peripheral blood mononuclear cells (PBMCs), obtained before the second cycle of nivolumab. The clonotype was recovered from a human donor with classical Hodgkin lymphoma. This chain joins TRBV10-3 and TRBJ2-5; TRBD2 aligns across 8 bases. The CDR3, as DNA: TGTGCCATCAGCCAAACTAGCGGAGCCTTCCAAGAGACCCAGTACTTC. Its translation: CAISQTSGAFQETQYF.